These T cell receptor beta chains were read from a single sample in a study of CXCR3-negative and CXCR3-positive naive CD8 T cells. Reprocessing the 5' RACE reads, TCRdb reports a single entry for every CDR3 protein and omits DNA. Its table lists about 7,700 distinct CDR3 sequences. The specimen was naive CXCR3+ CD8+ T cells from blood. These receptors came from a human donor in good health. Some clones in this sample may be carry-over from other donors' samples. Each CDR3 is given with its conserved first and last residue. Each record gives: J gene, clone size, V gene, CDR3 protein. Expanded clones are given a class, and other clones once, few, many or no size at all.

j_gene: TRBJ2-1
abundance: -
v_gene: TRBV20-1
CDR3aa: CSAKGGSGSSYNEQFF

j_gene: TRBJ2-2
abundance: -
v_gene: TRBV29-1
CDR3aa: CSVGTWPGELFF

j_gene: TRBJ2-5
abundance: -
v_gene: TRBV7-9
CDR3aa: CASSFQDSNQETQYF

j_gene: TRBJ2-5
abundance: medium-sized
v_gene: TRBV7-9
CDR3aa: CASSHRPGLETQYF

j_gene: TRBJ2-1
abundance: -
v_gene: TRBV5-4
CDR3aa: CASSLSREASYNEQFF

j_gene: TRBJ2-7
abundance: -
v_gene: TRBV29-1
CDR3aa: CSVVAGAYEQYF

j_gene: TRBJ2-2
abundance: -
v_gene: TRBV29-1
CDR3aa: CSVWAPGRDTGELFF

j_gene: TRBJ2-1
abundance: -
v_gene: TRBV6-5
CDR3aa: CASTGDERGGPNEQFF

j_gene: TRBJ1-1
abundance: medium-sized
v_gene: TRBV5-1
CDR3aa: CASSLAEGVTEAFF

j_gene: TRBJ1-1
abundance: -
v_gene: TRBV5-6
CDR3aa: CASSLWSGPAFF

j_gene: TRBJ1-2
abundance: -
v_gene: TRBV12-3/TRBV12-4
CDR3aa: CASSLSPAPPNYGYTF

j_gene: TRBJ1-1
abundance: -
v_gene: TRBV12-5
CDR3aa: CASAREGMNTEAFF

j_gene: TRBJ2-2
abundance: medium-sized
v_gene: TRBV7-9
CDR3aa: CASKRLAGGANTGELFF

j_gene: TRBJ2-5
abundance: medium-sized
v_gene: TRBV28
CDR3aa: CASSLLTGEAETQYF

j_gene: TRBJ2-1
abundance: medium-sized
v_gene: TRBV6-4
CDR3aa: CASSEAPGLLNEQFF

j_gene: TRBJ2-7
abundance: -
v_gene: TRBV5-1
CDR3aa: CASSLGREVSYEQYF

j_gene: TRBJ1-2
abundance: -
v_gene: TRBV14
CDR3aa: CASSQGGNLHGYTF

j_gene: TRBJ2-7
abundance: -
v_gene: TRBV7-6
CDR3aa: CASSSIGGRYEQYF

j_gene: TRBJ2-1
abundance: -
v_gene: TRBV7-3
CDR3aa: CASSGSGLAGIDNEQFF

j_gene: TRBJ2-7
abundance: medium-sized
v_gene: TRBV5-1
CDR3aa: CASSLGRGPYEQYF

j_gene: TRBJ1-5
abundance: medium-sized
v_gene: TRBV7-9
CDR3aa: CASSLGGIGNQPQHF

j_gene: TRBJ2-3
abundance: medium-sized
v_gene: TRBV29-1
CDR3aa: CSGEQGARADTQYF

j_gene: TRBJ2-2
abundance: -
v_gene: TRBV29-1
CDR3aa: CSAHSGLAGPGELFF

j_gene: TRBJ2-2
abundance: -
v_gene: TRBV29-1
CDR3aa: CSVEVGPTGDTGELFF

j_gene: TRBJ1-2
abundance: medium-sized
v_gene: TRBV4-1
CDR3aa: CASSQDRRGYTF

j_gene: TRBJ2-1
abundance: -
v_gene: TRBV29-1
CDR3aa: CSVYGNNEQFF

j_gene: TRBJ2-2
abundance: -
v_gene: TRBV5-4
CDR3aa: CASSQRGKATGELFF

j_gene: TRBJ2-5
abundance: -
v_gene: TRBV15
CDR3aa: CATSRDREGVRETQYF

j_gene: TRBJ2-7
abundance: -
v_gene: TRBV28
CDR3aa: CASSLPGQSGWGEQYF

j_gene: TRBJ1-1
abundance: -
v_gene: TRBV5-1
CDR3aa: CASSYGQHTEAFF

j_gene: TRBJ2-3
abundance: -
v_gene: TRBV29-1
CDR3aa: CSVEADKPDTQYF

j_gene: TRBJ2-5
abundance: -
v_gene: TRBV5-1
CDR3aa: CASSIGASQETQYF

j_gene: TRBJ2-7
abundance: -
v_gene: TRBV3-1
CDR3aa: CASSQGGRAATYEQYF

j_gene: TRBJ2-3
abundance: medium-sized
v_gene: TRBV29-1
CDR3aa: CSGSGSRDTQYF

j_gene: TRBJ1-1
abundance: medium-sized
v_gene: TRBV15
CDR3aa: CATSRDGTGEAFF

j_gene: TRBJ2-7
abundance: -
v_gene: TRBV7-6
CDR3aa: CASSHGLGGLYEQYF

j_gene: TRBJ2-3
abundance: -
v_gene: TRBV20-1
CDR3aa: CSARVGTSGSSTDTQYF

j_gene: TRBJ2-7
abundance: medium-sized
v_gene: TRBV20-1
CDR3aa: CSARVSTGSYTPYEQYF

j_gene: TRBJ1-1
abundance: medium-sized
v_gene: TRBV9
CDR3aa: CASSVTEIEDVEKAFF

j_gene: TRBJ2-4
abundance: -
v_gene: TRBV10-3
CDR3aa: CAISATEGAGNIQYF

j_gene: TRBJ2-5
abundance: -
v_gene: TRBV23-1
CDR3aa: CASSQWRGGRGETQYF

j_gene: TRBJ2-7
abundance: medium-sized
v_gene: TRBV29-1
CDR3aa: CSVEDRYEQYF

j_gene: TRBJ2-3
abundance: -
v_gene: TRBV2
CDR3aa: CARERGAGDTQYF

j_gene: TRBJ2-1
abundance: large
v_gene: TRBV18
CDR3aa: CASSPPSGADEQFF

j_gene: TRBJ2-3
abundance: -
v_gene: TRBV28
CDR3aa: CASSLRGSSTDTQYF

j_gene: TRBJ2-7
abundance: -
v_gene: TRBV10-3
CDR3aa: CAISELRASETYEQYF

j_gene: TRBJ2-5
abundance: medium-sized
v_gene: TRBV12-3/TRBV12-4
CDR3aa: CASSLLASGAHQETQYF

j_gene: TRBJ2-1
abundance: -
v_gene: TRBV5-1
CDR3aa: CASSFRRSSYNEQFF